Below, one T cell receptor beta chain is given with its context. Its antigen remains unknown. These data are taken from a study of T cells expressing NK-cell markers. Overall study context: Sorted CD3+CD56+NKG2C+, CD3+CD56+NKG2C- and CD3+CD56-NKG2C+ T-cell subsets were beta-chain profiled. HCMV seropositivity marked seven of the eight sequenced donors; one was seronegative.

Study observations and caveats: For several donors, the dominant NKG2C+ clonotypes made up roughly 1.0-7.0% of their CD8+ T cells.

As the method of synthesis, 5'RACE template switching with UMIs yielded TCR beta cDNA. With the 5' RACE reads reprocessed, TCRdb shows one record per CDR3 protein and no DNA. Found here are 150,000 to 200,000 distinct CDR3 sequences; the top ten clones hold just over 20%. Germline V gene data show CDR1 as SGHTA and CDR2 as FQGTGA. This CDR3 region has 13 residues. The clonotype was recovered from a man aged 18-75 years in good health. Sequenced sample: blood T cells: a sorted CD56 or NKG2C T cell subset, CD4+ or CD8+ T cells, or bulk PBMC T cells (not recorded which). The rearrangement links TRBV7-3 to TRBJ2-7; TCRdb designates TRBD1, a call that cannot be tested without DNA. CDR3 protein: CASSLTGRGEQYF.